This is a list of T cell receptor beta chains from one sample in a study of metastatic and nonmetastatic thyroid tumors. TCRdb reprocessed the PCR reads via MiXCR. Of about 59,000 clones listed, around 15% were seen once; the top ten hold about a tenth. Sequenced sample: blood. The receptors originated from a male donor with papillary thyroid cancer or a benign thyroid nodule (not recorded which). Some clones in this sample may be carry-over from other donors' samples. CDR3s include the opening cysteine and the closing phenylalanine or tryptophan. The order of the fields is clone size, V gene, CDR3 protein. Clone size appears in some rows only: once, few, many, or a class for an expanded clone.

many,TRBV20-1,CSVMDREAANEKLFF
many,TRBV3-1,CASSHWTGDGYTF
many,TRBV6-5,CASNKKGGLSSYNEQFF
many,TRBV27,CASSPTFAGALIEQFF
-,TRBV6-1,CASSLRTLSEQFF
-,TRBV18,CASSPSHRLAGTQETQYF
many,TRBV27,CASNQRASGSPQTQYF
many,TRBV18,CASSPRDTVGTEAFF
many,TRBV7-8,CASSLERNRVNQPQHF
-,TRBV27,CASRAVSGQGHEQYF